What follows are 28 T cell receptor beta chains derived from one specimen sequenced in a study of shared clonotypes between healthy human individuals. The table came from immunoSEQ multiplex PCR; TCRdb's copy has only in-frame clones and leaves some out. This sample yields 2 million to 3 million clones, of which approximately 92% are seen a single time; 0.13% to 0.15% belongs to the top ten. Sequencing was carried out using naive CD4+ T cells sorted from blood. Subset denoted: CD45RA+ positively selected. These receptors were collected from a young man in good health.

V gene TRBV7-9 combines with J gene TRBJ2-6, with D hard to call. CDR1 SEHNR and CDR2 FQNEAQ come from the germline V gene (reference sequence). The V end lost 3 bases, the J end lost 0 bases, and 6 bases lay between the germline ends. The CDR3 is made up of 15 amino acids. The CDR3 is CASSFLGSGANVLTF. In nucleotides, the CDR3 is TGTGCCAGCAGCTTTTTGGGCTCTGGGGCCAACGTCCTGACTTTC.

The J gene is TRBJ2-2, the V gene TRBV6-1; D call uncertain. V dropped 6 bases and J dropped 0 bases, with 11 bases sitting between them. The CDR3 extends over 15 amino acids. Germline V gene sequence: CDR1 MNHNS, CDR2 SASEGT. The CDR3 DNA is TGTGCCAGCAGGATACAGTCGGCGAACACCGGGGAGCTGTTTTTT. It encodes CASRIQSANTGELFF.

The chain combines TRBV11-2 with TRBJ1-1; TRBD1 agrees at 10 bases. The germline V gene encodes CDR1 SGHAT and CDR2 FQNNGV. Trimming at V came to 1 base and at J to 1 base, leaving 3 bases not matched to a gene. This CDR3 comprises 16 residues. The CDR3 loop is CASSLGTGGPNTEAFF. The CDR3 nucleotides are TGTGCCAGCAGCTTAGGGACAGGGGGACCGAACACTGAAGCTTTCTTT.

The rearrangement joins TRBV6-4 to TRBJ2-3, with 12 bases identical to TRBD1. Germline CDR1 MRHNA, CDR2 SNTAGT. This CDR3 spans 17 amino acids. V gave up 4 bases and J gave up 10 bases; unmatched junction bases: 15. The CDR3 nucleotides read TGTGCCAGCAGTGCCATTCCGGGACAGGGGGCATCAGCCGCGCAGTATTTT. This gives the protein CASSAIPGQGASAAQYF.

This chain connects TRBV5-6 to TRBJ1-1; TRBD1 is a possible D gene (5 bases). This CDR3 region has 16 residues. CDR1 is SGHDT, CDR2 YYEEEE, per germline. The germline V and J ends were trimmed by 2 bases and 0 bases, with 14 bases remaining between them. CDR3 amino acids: CASSFRQRLLNTEAFF. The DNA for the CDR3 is TGTGCCAGCAGCTTTAGACAGCGGCTATTGAACACTGAAGCTTTCTTT.

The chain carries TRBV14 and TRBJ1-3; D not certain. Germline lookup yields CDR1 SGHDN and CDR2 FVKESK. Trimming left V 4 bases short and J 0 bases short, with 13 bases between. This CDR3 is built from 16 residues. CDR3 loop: CASSPYGRVSGNTIYF. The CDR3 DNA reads TGTGCCAGCAGCCCCTACGGACGGGTCTCTGGAAACACCATATATTTT.

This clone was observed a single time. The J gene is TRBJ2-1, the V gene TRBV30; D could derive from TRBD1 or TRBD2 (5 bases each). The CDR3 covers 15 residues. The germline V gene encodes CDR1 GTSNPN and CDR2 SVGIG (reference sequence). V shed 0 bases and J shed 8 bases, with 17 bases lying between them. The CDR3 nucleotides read TGTGCCTGGAGTGTGGGACGGCTCCCTGGGGATGAGCAGTTCTTC. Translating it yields CAWSVGRLPGDEQFF.

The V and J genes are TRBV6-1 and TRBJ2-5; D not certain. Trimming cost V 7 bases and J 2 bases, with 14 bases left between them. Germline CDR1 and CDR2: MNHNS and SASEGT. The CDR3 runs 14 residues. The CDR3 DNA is TGTGCCAGCATTTCCGGTGATACTCAAGAGACCCAGTACTTC. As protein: CASISGDTQETQYF.

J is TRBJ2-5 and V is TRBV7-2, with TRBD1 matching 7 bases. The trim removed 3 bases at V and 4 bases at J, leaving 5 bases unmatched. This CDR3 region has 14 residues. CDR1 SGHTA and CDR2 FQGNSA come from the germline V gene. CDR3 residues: CASSFQGVLETQYF. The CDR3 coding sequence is TGTGCCAGCAGCTTCCAGGGGGTGTTAGAGACCCAGTACTTC.

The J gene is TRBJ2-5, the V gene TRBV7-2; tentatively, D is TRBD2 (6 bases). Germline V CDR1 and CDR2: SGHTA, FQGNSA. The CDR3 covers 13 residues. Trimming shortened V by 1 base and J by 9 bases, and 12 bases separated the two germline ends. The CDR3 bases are TGTGCCAGCAGCTTAGACGGCGGGAAGGCCCAGTACTTC. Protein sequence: CASSLDGGKAQYF. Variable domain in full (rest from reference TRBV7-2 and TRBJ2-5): GAGVSQSPSNKVTEKGKDVELRCDPISGHTALYWYRQSLGQGLEFLIYFQGNSAPDKSGLPSDRFSAERTGGSVSTLTIQRTQQEDSAVYLCASSLDGGKAQYFGPGTRLLVL.

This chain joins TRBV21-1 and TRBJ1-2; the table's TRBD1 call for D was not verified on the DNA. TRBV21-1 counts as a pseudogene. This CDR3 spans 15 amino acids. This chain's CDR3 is CASSKGGRVNYGYTF. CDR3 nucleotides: TGTGCCAGCAGCAAAGGAGGCAGGGTAAACTATGGCTACACCTTC.

CDR3 amino acids: CASSLAKGIRTEAFF. CDR3 coding DNA: TGCGCCAGCAGCTTGGCCAAGGGAATCAGGACTGAAGCTTTCTTT. V gene TRBV5-1 combines with J gene TRBJ1-1; D unclear. Trimming took off 0 bases at V and 5 bases at J, with 14 bases between the two ends. The CDR3 length is 15 residues. CDR1 is SGHRS and CDR2 is YFSETQ in the germline V gene. The entire variable domain, with the rest obtained from reference TRBV5-1 and TRBJ1-1, is as follows: KAGVTQTPRYLIKTRGQQVTLSCSPISGHRSVSWYQQTPGQGLQFLFEYFSETQRNKGNFPGRFSGRQFSNSRSEMNVSTLELGDSALYLCASSLAKGIRTEAFFGQGTRLTVV.

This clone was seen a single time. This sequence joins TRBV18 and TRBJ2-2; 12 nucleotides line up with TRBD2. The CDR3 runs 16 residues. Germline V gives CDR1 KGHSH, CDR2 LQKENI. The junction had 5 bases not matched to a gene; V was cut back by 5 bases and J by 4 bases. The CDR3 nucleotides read TGTGCCAGCTCAACACAACTAGCGGGAGGCACCGGGGAGCTGTTTTTT. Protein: CASSTQLAGGTGELFF.

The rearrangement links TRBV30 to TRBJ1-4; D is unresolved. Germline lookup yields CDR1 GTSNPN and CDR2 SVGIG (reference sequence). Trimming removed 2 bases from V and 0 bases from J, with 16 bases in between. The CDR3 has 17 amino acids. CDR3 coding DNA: TGTGCCTGGAGTTTCGGGCAGTCGACTACAACTAATGAAAAACTGTTTTTT. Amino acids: CAWSFGQSTTTNEKLFF.

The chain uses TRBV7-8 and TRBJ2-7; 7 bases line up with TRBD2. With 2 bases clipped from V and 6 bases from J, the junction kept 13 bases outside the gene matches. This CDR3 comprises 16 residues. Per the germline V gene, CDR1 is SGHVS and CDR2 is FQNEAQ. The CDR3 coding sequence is TGTGCCAGCAGCTTAACCGGTACGGCGGGAGTAATCGAGCAGTACTTC. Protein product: CASSLTGTAGVIEQYF.

The CDR3 region has the DNA TGTGCCAGCACTCCCAGCGCGATCAATGAGCAGTTCTTC. It yields the protein CASTPSAINEQFF. V usage is TRBV6-6 and J usage is TRBJ2-1; D uncertain. The germline V gene encodes CDR1 MNHNY and CDR2 SVGAGI (reference sequence). This CDR3 spans 13 amino acids. V was cut by 7 bases and J by 6 bases, with 13 bases left in between.

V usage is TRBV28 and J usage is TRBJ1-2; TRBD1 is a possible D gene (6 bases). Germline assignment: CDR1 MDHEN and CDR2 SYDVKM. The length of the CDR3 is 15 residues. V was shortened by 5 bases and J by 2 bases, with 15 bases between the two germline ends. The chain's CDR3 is CASSQGTGLNYGYTF. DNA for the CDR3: TGTGCCAGCAGTCAAGGCACAGGGTTAAACTATGGCTACACCTTC.

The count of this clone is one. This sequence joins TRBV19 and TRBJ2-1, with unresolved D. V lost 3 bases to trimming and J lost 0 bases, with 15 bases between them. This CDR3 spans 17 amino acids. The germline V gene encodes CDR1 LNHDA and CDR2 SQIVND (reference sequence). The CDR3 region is CASSIRADPSSYNEQFF. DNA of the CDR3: TGTGCCAGTAGTATTAGGGCCGACCCGAGCTCCTACAATGAGCAGTTCTTC.

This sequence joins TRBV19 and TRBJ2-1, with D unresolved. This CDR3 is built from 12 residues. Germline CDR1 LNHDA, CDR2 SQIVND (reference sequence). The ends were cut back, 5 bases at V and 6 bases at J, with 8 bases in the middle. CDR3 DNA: TGTGCCAGTAGTTTGACGGTCAATGAGCAGTTCTTC. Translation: CASSLTVNEQFF. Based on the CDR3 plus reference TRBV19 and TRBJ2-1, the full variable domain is DGGITQSPKYLFRKEGQNVTLSCEQNLNHDAMYWYRQDPGQGLRLIYYSQIVNDFQKGDIAEGYSVSREKKESFPLTVTSAQKNPTAFYLCASSLTVNEQFFGPGTRLTVL.

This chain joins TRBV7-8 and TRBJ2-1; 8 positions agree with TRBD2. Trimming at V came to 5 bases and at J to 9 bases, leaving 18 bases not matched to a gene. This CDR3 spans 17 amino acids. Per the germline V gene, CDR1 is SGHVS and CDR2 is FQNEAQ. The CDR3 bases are TGTGCCAGCAGCCCCCTTTTGAGCGGGAGCTACGCAAGTGAGCAGTTCTTC. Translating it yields CASSPLLSGSYASEQFF.

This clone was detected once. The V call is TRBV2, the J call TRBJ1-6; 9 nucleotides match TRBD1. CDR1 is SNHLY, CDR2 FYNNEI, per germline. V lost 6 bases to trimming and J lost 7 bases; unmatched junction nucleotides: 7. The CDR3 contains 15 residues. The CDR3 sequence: CASRGQGISNSPLHF. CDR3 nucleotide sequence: TGTGCCAGCAGGGGACAGGGTATCTCAAATTCACCCCTCCACTTT. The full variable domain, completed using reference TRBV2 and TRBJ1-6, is EPEVTQTPSHQVTQMGQEVILRCVPISNHLYFYWYRQILGQKVEFLVSFYNNEISEKSEIFDDQFSVERPDGSNFTLKIRSTKLEDSAMYFCASRGQGISNSPLHFGNGTRLTVT.

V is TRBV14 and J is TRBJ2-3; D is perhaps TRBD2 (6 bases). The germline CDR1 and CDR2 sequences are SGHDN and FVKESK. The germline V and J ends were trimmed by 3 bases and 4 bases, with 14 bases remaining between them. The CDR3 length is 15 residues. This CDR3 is CASSHVRGIADTQYF. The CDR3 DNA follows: TGTGCCAGCAGCCACGTCCGGGGGATCGCAGATACGCAGTATTTT.

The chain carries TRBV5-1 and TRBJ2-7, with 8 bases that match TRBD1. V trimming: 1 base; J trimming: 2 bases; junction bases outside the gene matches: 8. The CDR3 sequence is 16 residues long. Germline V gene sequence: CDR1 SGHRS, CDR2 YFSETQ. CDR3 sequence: CASSLRQGLNTYEQYF. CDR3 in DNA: TGCGCCAGCAGCTTGAGACAGGGGCTTAATACCTACGAGCAGTACTTC.

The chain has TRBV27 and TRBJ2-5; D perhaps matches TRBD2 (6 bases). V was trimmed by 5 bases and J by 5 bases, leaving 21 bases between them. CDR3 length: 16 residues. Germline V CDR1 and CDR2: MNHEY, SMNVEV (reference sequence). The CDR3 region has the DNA TGTGCCAGCAGTACCTCCTTGCGGGGCCTGGGGGAGACCCAGTACTTC. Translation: CASSTSLRGLGETQYF.

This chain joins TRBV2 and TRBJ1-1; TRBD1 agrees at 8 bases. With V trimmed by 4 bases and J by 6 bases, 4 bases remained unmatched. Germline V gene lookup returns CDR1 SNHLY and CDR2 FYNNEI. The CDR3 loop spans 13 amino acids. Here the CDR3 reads CASSGQGIAEAFF. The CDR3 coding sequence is TGTGCCAGCAGTGGACAGGGGATAGCTGAAGCTTTCTTT.

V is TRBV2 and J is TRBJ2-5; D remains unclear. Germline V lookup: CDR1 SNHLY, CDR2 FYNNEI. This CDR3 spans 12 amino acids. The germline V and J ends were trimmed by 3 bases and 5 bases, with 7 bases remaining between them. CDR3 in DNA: TGTGCCAGCAGTGATCTTTCGGAGACCCAGTACTTC. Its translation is CASSDLSETQYF.

CDR3 DNA sequence: TGCGCCAGCAGCTTGGATGTCCAGGGGCCTGGCTATGGCTACACCTTC. It translates to CASSLDVQGPGYGYTF. This chain uses TRBV5-1 with TRBJ1-2, with D possibly being TRBD1 (6 bases). V was cut by 0 bases and J by 4 bases, with 16 bases left in between. CDR3 length equals 16 residues. Germline V gene data show CDR1 as SGHRS and CDR2 as YFSETQ.

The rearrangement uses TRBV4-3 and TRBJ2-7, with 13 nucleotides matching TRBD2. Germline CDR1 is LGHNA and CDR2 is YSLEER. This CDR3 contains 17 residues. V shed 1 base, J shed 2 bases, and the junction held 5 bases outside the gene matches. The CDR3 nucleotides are TGCGCCAGCAGCCAAGGACTAGCGGGAGGAACCCCCTACGAGCAGTACTTC. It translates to CASSQGLAGGTPYEQYF.